This is a list of T cell receptor beta chains from one sample in a study of radiation and T cells in renal cell carcinoma. Profiling relied on immunoSEQ multiplex PCR, and the TCRdb table lists in-frame clones only, not all of them. The sample includes roughly 130,000 clones, roughly 91% of them seen just once. The sample in question was blood, obtained from a patient whose treatment included radiotherapy and nephrectomy. These receptors were taken from a woman in her sixties or seventies with renal cell carcinoma. Both conserved end residues are trimmed from each CDR3. Fields, in order: V gene, J gene, CDR3 protein.

>TRBV7-2|TRBJ2-1
ASSSLAGDNEQF
>TRBV15|TRBJ2-3
ATGGGTDTQY
>TRBV6-5|TRBJ2-1
ASSRTGVNEQF
>TRBV5-1|TRBJ1-1
ASSLGGGHNKNTEAF
>TRBV18|TRBJ2-3
ASSPIVGQGYTDTQY
>TRBV30|TRBJ2-5
AWSGTAQETQY
>TRBV5-4|TRBJ1-1
ASSLWDRGSEAF
>TRBV11-2|TRBJ2-1
ASSPISGGSHNEQF
>TRBV5-1|TRBJ2-3
ASSLAPAGGDPDTQY
>TRBV14|TRBJ1-6
ASSTGVNSPLH
>TRBV7-6|TRBJ2-2
ASSGQARNTGELF
>TRBV15|TRBJ1-1
ATGEGVTEAF
>TRBV11-3|TRBJ2-1
ASSQLIRERIYNEQF
>TRBV10-2|TRBJ2-1
ASSEFPAGGMSSYNEQF
>TRBV5-1|TRBJ2-2
ASSLEGTGELF
>TRBV9|TRBJ1-1
ASSVSDRSNTEAF
>TRBV5-4|TRBJ2-2
ASSPGGTGELF
>TRBV18|TRBJ1-6
ASSPGQNSPLH
>TRBV10-3|TRBJ2-5
AIGGDQETQY
>TRBV19|TRBJ1-3
ASRLKPATSTSADTIY